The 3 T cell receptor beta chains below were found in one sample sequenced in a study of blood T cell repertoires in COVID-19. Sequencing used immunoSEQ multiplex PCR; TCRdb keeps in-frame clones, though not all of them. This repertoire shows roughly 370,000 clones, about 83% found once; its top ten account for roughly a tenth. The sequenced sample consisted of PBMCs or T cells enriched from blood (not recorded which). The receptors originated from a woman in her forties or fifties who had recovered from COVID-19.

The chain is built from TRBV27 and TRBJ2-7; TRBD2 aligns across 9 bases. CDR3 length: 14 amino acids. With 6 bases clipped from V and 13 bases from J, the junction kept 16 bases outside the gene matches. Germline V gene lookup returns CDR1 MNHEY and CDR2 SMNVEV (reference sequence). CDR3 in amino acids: CASSLSASGAARYF. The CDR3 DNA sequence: TGTGCCAGCAGCCTGTCGGCTAGCGGGGCCGCGAGATACTTC.

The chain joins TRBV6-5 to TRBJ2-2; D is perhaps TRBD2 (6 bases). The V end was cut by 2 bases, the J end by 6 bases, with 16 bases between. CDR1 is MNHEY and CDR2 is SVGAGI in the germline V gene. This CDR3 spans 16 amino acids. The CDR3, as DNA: TGTGCCAGCAGTTACAACGGGGGTCCCCTAGCCGGGGAGCTGTTTTTT. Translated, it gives CASSYNGGPLAGELFF.

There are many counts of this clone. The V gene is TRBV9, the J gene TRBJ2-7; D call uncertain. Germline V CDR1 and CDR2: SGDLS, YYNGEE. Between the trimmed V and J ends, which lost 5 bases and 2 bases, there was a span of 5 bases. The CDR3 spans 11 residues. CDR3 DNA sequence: TGTGCCAGCAGAACAACCTACGAGCAGTACTTC. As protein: CASRTTYEQYF.